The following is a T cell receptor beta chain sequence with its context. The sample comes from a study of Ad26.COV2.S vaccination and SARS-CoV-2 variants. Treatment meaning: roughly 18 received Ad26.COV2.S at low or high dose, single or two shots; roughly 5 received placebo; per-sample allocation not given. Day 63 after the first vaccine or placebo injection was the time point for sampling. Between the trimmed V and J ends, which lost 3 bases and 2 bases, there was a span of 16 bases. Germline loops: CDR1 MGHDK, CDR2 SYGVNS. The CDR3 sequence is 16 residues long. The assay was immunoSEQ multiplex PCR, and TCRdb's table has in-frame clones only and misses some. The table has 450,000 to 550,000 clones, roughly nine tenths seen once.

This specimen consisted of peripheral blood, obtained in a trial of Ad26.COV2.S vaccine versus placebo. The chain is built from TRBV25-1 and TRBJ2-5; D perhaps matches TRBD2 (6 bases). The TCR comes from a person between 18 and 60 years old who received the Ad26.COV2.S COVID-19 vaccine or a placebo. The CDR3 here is CASSDKRGREQETQYF. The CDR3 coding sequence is TGTGCCAGCAGTGATAAAAGGGGACGGGAGCAAGAGACCCAGTACTTC.